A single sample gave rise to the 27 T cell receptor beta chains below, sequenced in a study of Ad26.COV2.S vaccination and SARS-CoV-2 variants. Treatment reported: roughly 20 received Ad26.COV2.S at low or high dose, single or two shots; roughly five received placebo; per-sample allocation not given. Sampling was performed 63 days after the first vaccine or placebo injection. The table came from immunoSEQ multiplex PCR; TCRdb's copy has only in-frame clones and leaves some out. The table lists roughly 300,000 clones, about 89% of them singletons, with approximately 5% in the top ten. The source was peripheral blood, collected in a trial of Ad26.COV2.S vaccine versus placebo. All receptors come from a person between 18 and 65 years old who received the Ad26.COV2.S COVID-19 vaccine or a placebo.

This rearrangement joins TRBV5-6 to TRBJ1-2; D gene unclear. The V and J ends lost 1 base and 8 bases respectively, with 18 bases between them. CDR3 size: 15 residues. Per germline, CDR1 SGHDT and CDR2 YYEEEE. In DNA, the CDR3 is TGTGCCAGCAGCTTGTCCCTGGAGGGATTTTGGGGCTACACCTTC. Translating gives CASSLSLEGFWGYTF.

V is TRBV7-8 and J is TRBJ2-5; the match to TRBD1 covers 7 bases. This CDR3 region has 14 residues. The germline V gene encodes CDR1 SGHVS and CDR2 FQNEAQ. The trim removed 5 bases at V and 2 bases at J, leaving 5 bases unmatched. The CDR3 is CASSARQGQETQYF. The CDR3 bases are TGTGCCAGCAGCGCCCGACAGGGACAAGAGACCCAGTACTTC.

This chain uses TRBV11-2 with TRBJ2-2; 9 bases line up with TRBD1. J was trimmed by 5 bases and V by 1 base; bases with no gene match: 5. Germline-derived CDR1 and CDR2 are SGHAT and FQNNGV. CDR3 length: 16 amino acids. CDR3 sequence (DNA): TGTGCCAGCAGCTTAGGGGGGACAGGGCGGACCGGGGAGCTGTTTTTT. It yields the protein CASSLGGTGRTGELFF.

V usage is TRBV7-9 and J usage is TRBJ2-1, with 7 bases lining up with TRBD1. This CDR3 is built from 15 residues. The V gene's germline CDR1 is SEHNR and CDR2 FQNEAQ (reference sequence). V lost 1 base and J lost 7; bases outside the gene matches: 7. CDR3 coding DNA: TGTGCCAGCAGCTTAGTGACAGGGCTTGGTAATGAGCAGTTCTTC. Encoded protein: CASSLVTGLGNEQFF.

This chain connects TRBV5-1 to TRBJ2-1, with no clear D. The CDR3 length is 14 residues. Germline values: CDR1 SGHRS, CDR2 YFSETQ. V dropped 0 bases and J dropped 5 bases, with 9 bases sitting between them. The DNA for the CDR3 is TGCGCCAGCAGCTTGGGAAGTTATAACAATGAGCAGTTCTTC. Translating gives CASSLGSYNNEQFF.

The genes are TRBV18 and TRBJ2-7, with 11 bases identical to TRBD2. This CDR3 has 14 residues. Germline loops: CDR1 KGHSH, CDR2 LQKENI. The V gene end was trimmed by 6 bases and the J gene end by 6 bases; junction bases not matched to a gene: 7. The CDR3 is CASSLAGGYGEQYF. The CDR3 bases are TGTGCCAGCTCCTTAGCGGGAGGGTACGGCGAGCAGTACTTC.

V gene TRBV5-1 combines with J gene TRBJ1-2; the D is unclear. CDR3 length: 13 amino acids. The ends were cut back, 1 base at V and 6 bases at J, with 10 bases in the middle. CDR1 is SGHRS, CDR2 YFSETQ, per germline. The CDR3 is CASSLPLGNGYTF. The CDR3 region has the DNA TGCGCCAGCAGCTTGCCGTTGGGTAATGGCTACACCTTC.

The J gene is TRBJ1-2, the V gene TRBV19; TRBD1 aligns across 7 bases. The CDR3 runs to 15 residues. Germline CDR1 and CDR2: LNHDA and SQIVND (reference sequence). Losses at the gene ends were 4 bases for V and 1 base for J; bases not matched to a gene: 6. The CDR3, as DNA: TGTGCCAGTAGTAAGAGGACAGGAAATAACTATGGCTACACCTTC. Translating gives CASSKRTGNNYGYTF.

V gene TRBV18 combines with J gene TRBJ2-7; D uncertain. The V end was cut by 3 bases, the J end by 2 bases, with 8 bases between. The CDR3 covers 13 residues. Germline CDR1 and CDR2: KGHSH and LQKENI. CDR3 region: CASSPIVTYEQYF. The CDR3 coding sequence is TGTGCCAGCTCACCGATAGTAACCTACGAGCAGTACTTC.

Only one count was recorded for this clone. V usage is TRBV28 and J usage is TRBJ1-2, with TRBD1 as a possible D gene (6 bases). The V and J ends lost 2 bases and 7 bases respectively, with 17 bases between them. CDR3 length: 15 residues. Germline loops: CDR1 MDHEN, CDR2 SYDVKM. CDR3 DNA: TGTGCCAGCAGTTTAGGCTGGACAGAAAGGAGTGGCTACACCTTC. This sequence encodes CASSLGWTERSGYTF.

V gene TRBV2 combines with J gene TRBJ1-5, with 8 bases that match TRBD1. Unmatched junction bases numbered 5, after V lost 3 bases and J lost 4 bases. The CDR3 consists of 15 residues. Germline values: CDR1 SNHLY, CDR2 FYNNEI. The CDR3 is CASSEGQATNQPQHF. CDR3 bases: TGTGCCAGCAGTGAGGGACAGGCAACTAATCAGCCCCAGCATTTT.

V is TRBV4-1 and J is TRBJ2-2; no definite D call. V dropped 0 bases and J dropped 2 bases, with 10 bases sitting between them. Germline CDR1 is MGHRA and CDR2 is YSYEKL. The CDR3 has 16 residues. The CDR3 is CASSQDVGSNTGELFF. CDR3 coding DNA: TGCGCCAGCAGCCAAGATGTCGGTTCCAACACCGGGGAGCTGTTTTTT.

The CDR3 sequence: CASGPGLAPEQFF. Written as DNA, the CDR3 is TGTGCTAGTGGACCTGGACTAGCGCCTGAGCAGTTCTTC. This chain connects TRBV12-5 to TRBJ2-1; 9 positions agree with TRBD2. The CDR3 length is 13 residues. Germline V gene data show CDR1 as LGHNT and CDR2 as FRNRAP. Germline trimming cut 6 bases from V and 9 bases from J; bases unmatched to any gene: 6.

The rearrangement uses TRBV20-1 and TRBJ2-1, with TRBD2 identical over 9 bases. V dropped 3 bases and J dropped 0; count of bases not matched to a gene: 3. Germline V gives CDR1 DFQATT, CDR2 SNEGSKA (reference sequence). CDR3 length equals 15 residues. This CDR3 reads CSASPREGSYNEQFF. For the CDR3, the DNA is TGCAGTGCTAGTCCGCGGGAGGGCTCCTACAATGAGCAGTTCTTC.

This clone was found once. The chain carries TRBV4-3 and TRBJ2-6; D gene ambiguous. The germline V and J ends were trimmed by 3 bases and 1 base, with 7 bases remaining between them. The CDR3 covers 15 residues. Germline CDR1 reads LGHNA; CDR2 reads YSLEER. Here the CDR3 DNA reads TGCGCCAGCAGCCATCTCATATCTGGGGCCAACGTCCTGACTTTC. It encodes CASSHLISGANVLTF.

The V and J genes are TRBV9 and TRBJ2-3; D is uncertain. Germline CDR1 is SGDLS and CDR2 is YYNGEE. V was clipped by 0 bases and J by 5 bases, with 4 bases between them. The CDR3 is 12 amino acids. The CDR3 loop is CASSVGIDTQYF. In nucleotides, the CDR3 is TGTGCCAGCAGCGTAGGCATAGATACGCAGTATTTT.

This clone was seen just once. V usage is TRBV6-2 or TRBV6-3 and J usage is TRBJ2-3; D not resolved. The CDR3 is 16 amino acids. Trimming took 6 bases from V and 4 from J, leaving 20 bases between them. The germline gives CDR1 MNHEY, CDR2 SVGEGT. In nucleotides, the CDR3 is TGTGCCAGCAGCAACGGACCTGCGTTTTCCCCAGATACGCAGTATTTT. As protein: CASSNGPAFSPDTQYF.

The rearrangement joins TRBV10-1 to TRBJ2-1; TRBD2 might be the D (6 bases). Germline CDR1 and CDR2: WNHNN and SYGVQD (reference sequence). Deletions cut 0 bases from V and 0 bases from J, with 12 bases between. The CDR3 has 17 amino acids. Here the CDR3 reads CASSESIAEYSYNEQFF. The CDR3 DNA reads TGCGCCAGCAGTGAGTCTATAGCGGAATACTCCTACAATGAGCAGTTCTTC.

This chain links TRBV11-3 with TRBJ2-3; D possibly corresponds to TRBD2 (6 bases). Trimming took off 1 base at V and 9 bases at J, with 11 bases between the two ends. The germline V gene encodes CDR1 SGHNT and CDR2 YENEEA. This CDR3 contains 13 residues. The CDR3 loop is CASSLGSRGTQYF. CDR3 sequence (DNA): TGTGCCAGCAGCTTAGGTTCGCGGGGAACGCAGTATTTT. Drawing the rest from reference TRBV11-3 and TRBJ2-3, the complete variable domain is EAGVVQSPRYKIIEKKQPVAFWCNPISGHNTLYWYLQNLGQGPELLIRYENEEAVDDSQLPKDRFSAERLKGVDSTLKIQPAELGDSAVYLCASSLGSRGTQYFGPGTRLTVL.

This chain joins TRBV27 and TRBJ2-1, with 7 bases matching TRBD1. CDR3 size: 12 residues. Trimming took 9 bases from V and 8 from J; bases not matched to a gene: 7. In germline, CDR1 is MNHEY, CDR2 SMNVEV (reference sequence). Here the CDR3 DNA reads TGTGCCAGTGGAACAGGGGTCTATGAGCAGTTCTTC. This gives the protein CASGTGVYEQFF.

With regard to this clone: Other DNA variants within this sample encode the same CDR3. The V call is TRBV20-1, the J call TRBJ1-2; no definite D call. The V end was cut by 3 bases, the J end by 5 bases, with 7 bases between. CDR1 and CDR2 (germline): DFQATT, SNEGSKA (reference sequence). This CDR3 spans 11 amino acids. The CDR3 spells CSARSTYGYTF. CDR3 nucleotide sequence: TGCAGTGCTAGGTCCACTTATGGCTACACCTTC.

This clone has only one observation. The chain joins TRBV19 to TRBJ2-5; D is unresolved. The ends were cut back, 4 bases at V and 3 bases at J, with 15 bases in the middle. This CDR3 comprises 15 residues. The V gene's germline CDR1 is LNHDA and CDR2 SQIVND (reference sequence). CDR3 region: CASSRAPPPEETQYF. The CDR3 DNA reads TGTGCCAGTAGTAGGGCACCCCCTCCGGAAGAGACCCAGTACTTC.

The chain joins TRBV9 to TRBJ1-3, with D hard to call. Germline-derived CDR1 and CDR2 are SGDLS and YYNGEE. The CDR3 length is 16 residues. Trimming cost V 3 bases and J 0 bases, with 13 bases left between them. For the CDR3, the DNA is TGTGCCAGCAGCGAAGGGCCAGCGTACTCTGGAAACACCATATATTTT. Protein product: CASSEGPAYSGNTIYF.

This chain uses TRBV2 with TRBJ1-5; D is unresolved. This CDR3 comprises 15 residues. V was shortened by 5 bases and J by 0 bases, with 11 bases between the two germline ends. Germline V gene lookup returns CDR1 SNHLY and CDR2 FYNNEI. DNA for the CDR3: TGTGCCAGCAGTCCGGACTTGCTTAGCAATCAGCCCCAGCATTTT. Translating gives CASSPDLLSNQPQHF. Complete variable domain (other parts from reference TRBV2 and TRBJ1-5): EPEVTQTPSHQVTQMGQEVILRCVPISNHLYFYWYRQILGQKVEFLVSFYNNEISEKSEIFDDQFSVERPDGSNFTLKIRSTKLEDSAMYFCASSPDLLSNQPQHFGDGTRLSIL.

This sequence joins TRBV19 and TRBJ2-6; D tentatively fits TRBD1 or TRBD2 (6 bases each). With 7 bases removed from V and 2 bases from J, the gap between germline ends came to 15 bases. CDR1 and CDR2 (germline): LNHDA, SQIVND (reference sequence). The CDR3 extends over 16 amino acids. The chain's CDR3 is CASKEGVSPGANVLTF. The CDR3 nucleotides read TGTGCCAGTAAGGAGGGGGTTTCCCCTGGGGCCAACGTCCTGACTTTC. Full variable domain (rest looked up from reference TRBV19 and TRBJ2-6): DGGITQSPKYLFRKEGQNVTLSCEQNLNHDAMYWYRQDPGQGLRLIYYSQIVNDFQKGDIAEGYSVSREKKESFPLTVTSAQKNPTAFYLCASKEGVSPGANVLTFGAGSRLTVL.

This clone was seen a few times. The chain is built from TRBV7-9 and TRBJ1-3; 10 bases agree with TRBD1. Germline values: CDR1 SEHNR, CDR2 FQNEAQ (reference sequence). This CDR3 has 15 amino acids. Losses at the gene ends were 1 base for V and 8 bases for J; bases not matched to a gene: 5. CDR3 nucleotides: TGTGCCAGCAGCTTAGTGTTGGGACAGGGGCACACCATATATTTT. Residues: CASSLVLGQGHTIYF.

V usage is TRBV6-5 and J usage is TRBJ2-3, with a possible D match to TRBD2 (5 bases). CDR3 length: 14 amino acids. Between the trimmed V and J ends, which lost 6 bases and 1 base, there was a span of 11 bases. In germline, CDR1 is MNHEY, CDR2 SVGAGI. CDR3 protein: CASSRGSRTDTQYF. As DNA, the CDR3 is TGTGCCAGCAGCCGGGGATCCCGCACAGATACGCAGTATTTT.